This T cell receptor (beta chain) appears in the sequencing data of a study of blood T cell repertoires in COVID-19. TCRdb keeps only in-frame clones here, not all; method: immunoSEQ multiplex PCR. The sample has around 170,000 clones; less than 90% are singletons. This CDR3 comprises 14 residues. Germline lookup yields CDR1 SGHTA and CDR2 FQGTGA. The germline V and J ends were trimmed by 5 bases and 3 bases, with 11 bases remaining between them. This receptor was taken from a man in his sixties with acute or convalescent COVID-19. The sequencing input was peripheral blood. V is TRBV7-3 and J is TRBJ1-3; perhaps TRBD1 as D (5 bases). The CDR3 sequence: CASSETVGGNTIYF. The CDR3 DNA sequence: TGTGCCAGCAGCGAGACAGTCGGTGGAAACACCATATATTTT.